The rows below give T cell receptor beta chains drawn from one sample of a study of blood T cell repertoires in COVID-19. Method: immunoSEQ multiplex PCR; TCRdb's copy keeps in-frame clones and lacks some. The sample shows over 250,000 clones, about 86% of them seen only once. The sample comprised PBMCs or T cells enriched from blood (not recorded which). The receptors were sampled from a man aged 30-40 years with acute COVID-19. Both conserved end residues are part of each CDR3. D genes are given only for firm matches. Size is omitted from some rows. Given values are once, few, many or a class for expanded clones.

J gene: TRBJ1-3; V gene: TRBV5-1; D gene: -; clone size: -; CDR3 protein: CASSLSGVSGNTIYF; CDR3 DNA: TGCGCCAGCAGCTTGTCTGGAGTCTCTGGAAACACCATATATTTT
J gene: TRBJ2-2; V gene: TRBV15; D gene: TRBD2; clone size: once; CDR3 protein: CATSTRAGTKDTGELFF; CDR3 DNA: TGTGCCACCAGCACAAGGGCCGGGACTAAAGACACCGGGGAGCTGTTTTTT
J gene: TRBJ1-1; V gene: TRBV5-1; D gene: -; clone size: -; CDR3 protein: CASSFRRNRMNTEAFF; CDR3 DNA: TGCGCCAGCAGCTTCCGTAGGAACAGAATGAACACTGAAGCTTTCTTT
J gene: TRBJ1-6; V gene: TRBV14; D gene: -; clone size: few; CDR3 protein: CASSPGMGSPLHF; CDR3 DNA: TGTGCCAGCAGTCCAGGGATGGGTTCACCCCTCCACTTT
J gene: TRBJ2-2; V gene: TRBV2; D gene: -; clone size: -; CDR3 protein: CASSGARVNTGELFF; CDR3 DNA: TGTGCCAGCAGTGGAGCCAGGGTCAACACCGGGGAGCTGTTTTTT
J gene: TRBJ1-2; V gene: TRBV5-6; D gene: TRBD1; clone size: -; CDR3 protein: CASRVQGGTNYGYTF; CDR3 DNA: TGTGCCAGCAGGGTTCAGGGGGGTACTAACTATGGCTACACCTTC
J gene: TRBJ2-5; V gene: TRBV29-1; D gene: -; clone size: -; CDR3 protein: CSVEVVQKETQYF; CDR3 DNA: TGCAGCGTTGAAGTGGTACAGAAAGAGACCCAGTACTTC
J gene: TRBJ1-5; V gene: TRBV7-2; D gene: -; clone size: -; CDR3 protein: CASGQGRNQPQHF; CDR3 DNA: TGTGCCAGTGGACAAGGACGAAATCAGCCCCAGCATTTT
J gene: TRBJ2-3; V gene: TRBV28; D gene: TRBD2; clone size: -; CDR3 protein: CASTRLAESTDTQYF; CDR3 DNA: TGTGCCAGCACCAGACTAGCGGAGAGCACAGATACGCAGTATTTT
J gene: TRBJ1-6; V gene: TRBV28; D gene: TRBD1; clone size: -; CDR3 protein: CASSLDRGRGSPLHF; CDR3 DNA: TGTGCCAGCAGTTTAGACAGGGGGCGCGGTTCACCCCTCCACTTT
J gene: TRBJ1-4; V gene: TRBV27; D gene: -; clone size: -; CDR3 protein: CASSLPREKLFF; CDR3 DNA: TGTGCCAGCAGTTTACCCCGTGAAAAACTGTTTTTT
J gene: TRBJ2-2; V gene: TRBV28; D gene: -; clone size: -; CDR3 protein: CASSLSERAGELFF; CDR3 DNA: TGTGCCAGCAGTTTATCCGAGAGGGCCGGGGAGCTGTTTTTT
J gene: TRBJ1-3; V gene: TRBV19; D gene: -; clone size: once; CDR3 protein: CASSIDRQGIGNTIYF; CDR3 DNA: TGTGCCAGTAGTATAGATCGGCAGGGGATCGGAAACACCATATATTTT
J gene: TRBJ1-1; V gene: TRBV4-1; D gene: -; clone size: -; CDR3 protein: CASSQDRPWAEAFF; CDR3 DNA: TGCGCCAGCAGCCAAGACAGGCCTTGGGCTGAAGCTTTCTTT
J gene: TRBJ1-1; V gene: TRBV28; D gene: -; clone size: once; CDR3 protein: CASLGSTEAFF; CDR3 DNA: TGTGCCAGCCTCGGTTCCACTGAAGCTTTCTTT
J gene: TRBJ2-1; V gene: TRBV3-1/TRBV3-2; D gene: TRBD2; clone size: once; CDR3 protein: CASSQDLRGGVNNEQFF; CDR3 DNA: TGTGCCAGCAGCCAAGATCTGCGCGGGGGGGTCAACAATGAGCAGTTCTTC
J gene: TRBJ2-1; V gene: TRBV14; D gene: TRBD2; clone size: -; CDR3 protein: CASSKRTWTSGTNEQFF; CDR3 DNA: TGTGCCAGCAGCAAAAGGACGTGGACTAGCGGGACGAATGAGCAGTTCTTC
J gene: TRBJ2-1; V gene: TRBV6-5; D gene: -; clone size: -; CDR3 protein: CASRLFGGENNEQFF; CDR3 DNA: TGTGCCAGCCGGCTCTTTGGAGGGGAGAACAATGAGCAGTTCTTC
J gene: TRBJ1-1; V gene: TRBV10-3; D gene: TRBD1; clone size: once; CDR3 protein: CAIGTGPEAFF; CDR3 DNA: TGTGCCATCGGGACAGGGCCTGAAGCTTTCTTT
J gene: TRBJ2-2; V gene: TRBV6-5; D gene: -; clone size: many; CDR3 protein: CASSYSSRSDTGELFF; CDR3 DNA: TGTGCCAGCAGTTACTCGAGTCGATCGGACACCGGGGAGCTGTTTTTT
J gene: TRBJ2-1; V gene: TRBV20-1; D gene: TRBD1; clone size: -; CDR3 protein: CSASGTGTGWNEQFF; CDR3 DNA: TGCAGTGCTAGTGGAACCGGGACAGGGTGGAATGAGCAGTTCTTC
J gene: TRBJ1-1; V gene: TRBV29-1; D gene: -; clone size: -; CDR3 protein: CSVPEPSRARSEAFF; CDR3 DNA: TGCAGCGTGCCAGAACCCTCCAGGGCGCGGTCTGAAGCTTTCTTT
J gene: TRBJ2-5; V gene: TRBV7-8; D gene: -; clone size: -; CDR3 protein: CASSLVVGYQETQYF; CDR3 DNA: TGTGCCAGCAGCTTAGTTGTCGGGTACCAAGAGACCCAGTACTTC
J gene: TRBJ2-5; V gene: TRBV5-4; D gene: TRBD1; clone size: -; CDR3 protein: CASTIDRGGETQYF; CDR3 DNA: TGTGCCAGCACCATCGACAGGGGAGGCGAGACCCAGTACTTC
J gene: TRBJ2-1; V gene: TRBV30; D gene: -; clone size: -; CDR3 protein: CAWSVTRGNEQFF; CDR3 DNA: TGTGCCTGGAGTGTAACCAGGGGCAATGAGCAGTTCTTC
J gene: TRBJ2-1; V gene: TRBV27; D gene: -; clone size: -; CDR3 protein: CASRSPNLREQREQFF; CDR3 DNA: TGTGCCAGCAGAAGCCCTAATCTCCGGGAGCAAAGGGAGCAGTTCTTC
J gene: TRBJ1-2; V gene: TRBV19; D gene: TRBD1; clone size: -; CDR3 protein: CASSIDRGPKGYTF; CDR3 DNA: TGTGCCAGTAGTATAGACAGGGGGCCGAAAGGCTACACCTTC
J gene: TRBJ2-1; V gene: TRBV15; D gene: -; clone size: -; CDR3 protein: CATSRRGQSSYNEQFF; CDR3 DNA: TGTGCCACCAGCAGACGGGGTCAGAGCTCCTACAATGAGCAGTTCTTC
J gene: TRBJ1-1; V gene: TRBV6-2/TRBV6-3; D gene: -; clone size: -; CDR3 protein: CASSYLRGARTEAFF; CDR3 DNA: TGTGCCAGCAGTTACTTGCGGGGGGCGAGAACTGAAGCTTTCTTT
J gene: TRBJ1-3; V gene: TRBV30; D gene: TRBD1; clone size: -; CDR3 protein: CAWEARTGAGNTIYF; CDR3 DNA: TGTGCCTGGGAAGCGAGGACAGGGGCTGGAAACACCATATATTTT
J gene: TRBJ2-2; V gene: TRBV3-1/TRBV3-2; D gene: -; clone size: -; CDR3 protein: CASSQARDYRPGELFF; CDR3 DNA: TGTGCCAGCAGCCAAGCGCGTGACTACCGACCCGGGGAGCTGTTTTTT
J gene: TRBJ1-2; V gene: TRBV6-2/TRBV6-3; D gene: -; clone size: -; CDR3 protein: CASSFPSVGTF; CDR3 DNA: TGTGCCAGCAGTTTCCCTAGTGTCGGCACCTTC
J gene: TRBJ1-2; V gene: TRBV19; D gene: -; clone size: few; CDR3 protein: CASGNRGGYTF; CDR3 DNA: TGTGCCTCTGGGAATAGGGGGGGCTACACCTTC
J gene: TRBJ1-2; V gene: TRBV6-5; D gene: -; clone size: -; CDR3 protein: CASSYRDRINYGYTF; CDR3 DNA: TGTGCCAGCAGTTACCGTGACAGGATCAACTATGGCTACACCTTC
J gene: TRBJ2-5; V gene: TRBV9; D gene: TRBD2; clone size: -; CDR3 protein: CASSRRRGTSGLQETQYF; CDR3 DNA: TGTGCCAGCAGCCGTAGAAGGGGGACTAGCGGGTTGCAAGAGACCCAGTACTTC
J gene: TRBJ2-1; V gene: TRBV9; D gene: -; clone size: -; CDR3 protein: CASQPLGDNEQFF; CDR3 DNA: TGTGCCAGCCAACCCCTCGGGGACAATGAGCAGTTCTTC
J gene: TRBJ1-2; V gene: TRBV28; D gene: -; clone size: -; CDR3 protein: CASSSPPWGGSYGYTF; CDR3 DNA: TGTGCCAGCAGTTCCCCACCCTGGGGGGGAAGCTATGGCTACACCTTC
J gene: TRBJ2-1; V gene: TRBV24-1; D gene: TRBD2; clone size: -; CDR3 protein: CATSGEVRASGRSGNEQFF; CDR3 DNA: TGTGCCACCAGTGGAGAAGTCCGGGCTAGCGGGAGATCGGGCAATGAGCAGTTCTTC
J gene: TRBJ2-1; V gene: TRBV18; D gene: TRBD2; clone size: few; CDR3 protein: CASSPTGLVNEQFF; CDR3 DNA: TGTGCCAGCTCACCAACGGGACTAGTCAATGAGCAGTTCTTC
J gene: TRBJ1-2; V gene: TRBV6-5; D gene: TRBD1; clone size: -; CDR3 protein: CASSYIDRGNGYTF; CDR3 DNA: TGTGCCAGCAGTTACATAGACAGGGGGAATGGCTACACCTTC
J gene: TRBJ1-5; V gene: TRBV18; D gene: -; clone size: -; CDR3 protein: CASSPERGSSNQPQHF; CDR3 DNA: TGTGCCAGCTCACCGGAGCGAGGCAGCAGCAATCAGCCCCAGCATTTT
J gene: TRBJ2-1; V gene: TRBV12-3/TRBV12-4; D gene: -; clone size: -; CDR3 protein: CASSKTGNEQFF; CDR3 DNA: TGTGCCAGCAGTAAAACAGGGAATGAGCAGTTCTTC